The clone carrying this T cell receptor beta chain was detected once. Original methodology: From reference gene primer amplification, estimates of nucleated cell counts were derived. Libraries were prepared by immunoSEQ multiplex PCR; TCRdb keeps only in-frame clonotypes and omits some of them. The V and J calls and the clone size are those of that table, but D and trimming were determined from the DNA. Among a few hundred thousand clones listed, roughly 88% were seen once. The sample originates from a study of blood T cell repertoires in COVID-19. Germline V gene lookup returns CDR1 SGHVS and CDR2 FNYEAQ. The CDR3 has 12 residues. Trimming took 4 bases from V and 9 from J, leaving 10 bases between them. Two negative PCRs, clearance, or symptom resolution had been documented for recovered Cohort 3 donors.

Sequencing used PBMCs or T cells enriched from blood (not recorded which). The chain uses TRBV7-6 and TRBJ1-5; possibly TRBD1 for D (5 bases). The clonotype was recovered from a man aged 18 to 30 who had recovered from COVID-19. This CDR3 reads CASSSREGPQHF. CDR3 DNA: TGTGCCAGCAGCTCCAGGGAAGGGCCCCAGCATTTT.